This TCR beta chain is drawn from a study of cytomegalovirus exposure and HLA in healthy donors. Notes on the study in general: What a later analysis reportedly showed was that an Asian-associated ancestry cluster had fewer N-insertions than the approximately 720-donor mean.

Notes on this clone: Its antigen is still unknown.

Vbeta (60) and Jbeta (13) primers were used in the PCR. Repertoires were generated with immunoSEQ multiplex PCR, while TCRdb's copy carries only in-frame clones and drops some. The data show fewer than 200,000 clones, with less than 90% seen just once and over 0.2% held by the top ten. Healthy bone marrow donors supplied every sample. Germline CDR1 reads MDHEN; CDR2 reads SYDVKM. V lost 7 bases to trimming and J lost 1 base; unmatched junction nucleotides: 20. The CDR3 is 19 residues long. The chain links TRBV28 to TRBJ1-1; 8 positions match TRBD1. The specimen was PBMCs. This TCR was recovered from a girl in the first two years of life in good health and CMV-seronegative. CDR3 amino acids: CASTPPYRTGRLANTEAFF. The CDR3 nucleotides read TGTGCCAGCACTCCCCCCTATCGGACAGGGAGGTTAGCGAACACTGAAGCTTTCTTT.